The following is a TCR beta chain sequence with its context. Its antigen is still unknown. This sample was taken from a study of cytomegalovirus exposure and HLA in healthy donors. It was with 60 Vbeta and 13 Jbeta primers that the PCR ran. Measured with immunoSEQ multiplex PCR; TCRdb has only the in-frame clones, and not every one. In the table there are about 160,000 clones, approximately 80% of which are singletons. Study results and limitations: Differences between HLA loci emerged in a later analysis of TCR association rates, with DRB1 most and HLA-C fewest. Some V segments (TRBV6-2 and TRBV6-3 among them) were excluded as indistinguishable. Cytomegalovirus status, reportedly, was diagnosed with high specificity and sensitivity by the classifier. Overall, around 160 TCR beta chains were annotated as cytomegalovirus-associated.

The germline gives CDR1 SGHTA, CDR2 FQGNSA. The V end was cut by 4 bases, the J end by 2 bases, with 6 bases between. The CDR3 consists of 13 residues. The V gene is TRBV7-2, the J gene TRBJ2-1; D unclear. This TCR derives from a man aged 18-30 years in good health and CMV-seronegative. Sequenced: PBMCs. The CDR3: CASSSRAYNEQFF. Written as DNA, the CDR3 is TGTGCCAGCAGCTCCCGGGCCTACAATGAGCAGTTCTTC. The full variable domain, rest sourced from reference TRBV7-2 and TRBJ2-1, is GAGVSQSPSNKVTEKGKDVELRCDPISGHTALYWYRQSLGQGLEFLIYFQGNSAPDKSGLPSDRFSAERTGGSVSTLTIQRTQQEDSAVYLCASSSRAYNEQFFGPGTRLTVL.